Sequencing of this T cell receptor (beta chain) was carried out in a study of blood T cell repertoires in COVID-19. Study as a whole: Both acute and convalescent COVID-19 samples were obtained from the United States, Italy and Spain. PBMCs, B-cell-depleted T cells, or T cells were the source of the cDNA or gDNA that made up the material.

As handled by the study authors: Cell counts per sample came from amplifying reference gene primers. Libraries were prepared by immunoSEQ multiplex PCR; TCRdb keeps only in-frame clonotypes and omits some of them. V and J calls and clone size follow that table, whereas D and trimming were derived from the DNA. In the table there are 60,000 to 65,000 clones, approximately 90% of which are singletons. The CDR3 runs to 15 residues. The germline gives CDR1 SGHDN, CDR2 FVKESK. V lost 0 bases and J lost 4; bases outside the gene matches: 5. The sample consisted of peripheral blood. The chain employs TRBV14 and TRBJ1-2; TRBD1 matches at 7 bases. This clonotype was sampled from a human donor with active COVID-19. The donor label of this sample is uncertain. The CDR3, as DNA: TGTGCCAGCAGCCAAGATCGCAGGGGGATCTATGGCTACACCTTC. As protein: CASSQDRRGIYGYTF.